This T cell receptor (beta chain) was recorded in a study of PD-L1 blockade in urothelial cancer. Across the whole study: When blood samples were assessed, the median T cell count was around 150,000.

Pretreatment and on-treatment samples were taken, numbering 1 to 8 per patient. A spike-in of synthetic TCR analog templates was added to each PCR. Profiling relied on immunoSEQ multiplex PCR, and the TCRdb table lists in-frame clones only, not all of them. The table has 100,000 or so clones, under 85% seen once. The sequence came from a middle-aged man with urothelial cancer. Source: PBMCs, taken around atezolizumab (anti-PD-L1) treatment.

CDR3 region: CASSLEPSFGYTF. In DNA, the CDR3 is TGTGCCAGCAGCTTGGAACCGAGCTTTGGCTACACCTTC. The chain has TRBV5-4 and TRBJ1-2; D uncertain. The CDR3 runs to 13 residues. Trimming took off 0 bases at V and 7 bases at J, with 10 bases between the two ends. Germline V lookup: CDR1 SGHNT, CDR2 YYREEE (reference sequence).